These 22 T cell receptor beta chains came from one sample sequenced in a study of T cell responses to AZD1222 COVID-19 vaccine. Some clones are missing from TCRdb's copy, which holds only in-frame ones; the method was immunoSEQ multiplex PCR. Of 150,000 to 200,000 clones listed, around nine tenths are singletons. The material sequenced was peripheral blood, taken on day 0 of AZD1222 vaccination. The receptors were gathered from an adult in good health.

The J gene is TRBJ2-2, the V gene TRBV30; maybe TRBD2 (5 bases). V lost 6 bases, J lost 1 base, and 9 bases lay in between. CDR1 GTSNPN and CDR2 SVGIG come from the germline V gene (reference sequence). There are 13 residues in the CDR3. CDR3 DNA: TGTGCCTGCGGGGTAAAGAACACCGGGGAGCTGTTTTTT. It translates to CACGVKNTGELFF.

V usage is TRBV5-4 and J usage is TRBJ2-4; D gene unclear. CDR1 SGHNT and CDR2 YYREEE come from the germline V gene (reference sequence). This CDR3 is 16 amino acids long. V lost 0 bases and J lost 7, with 17 bases in between. The CDR3, as DNA: TGTGCCAGCAGCTTGGACGGGCACCTAGAAATGAACATTCAGTACTTC. Translation: CASSLDGHLEMNIQYF.

This chain links TRBV5-1 with TRBJ2-3, with D possibly matching TRBD2 (5 bases). The V gene's germline CDR1 is SGHRS and CDR2 YFSETQ. The CDR3 contains 12 residues. The V end was cut by 3 bases, the J end by 6 bases, with 8 bases between. CDR3 DNA sequence: TGCGCCAGCAGCTCCGAGCGGGATACGCAGTATTTT. Translating gives CASSSERDTQYF.

V gene TRBV5-1 combines with J gene TRBJ2-1; 11 positions agree with TRBD2. The CDR3 loop spans 18 amino acids. Germline V gene sequence: CDR1 SGHRS, CDR2 YFSETQ. Losses at the gene ends were 1 base for V and 0 bases for J; bases not matched to a gene: 6. The CDR3 region has the DNA TGCGCCAGCAGCTTGAGACTAGCGGGAAGGAGCTCCTACAATGAGCAGTTCTTC. Amino acids: CASSLRLAGRSSYNEQFF.

The chain recombines TRBV9 with TRBJ1-1; D is possibly TRBD1 (5 bases). Germline-derived CDR1 and CDR2 are SGDLS and YYNGEE. Trimming removed 0 bases at V and 1 base at J, with 10 bases between. The CDR3 runs 15 residues. The CDR3 nucleotides read TGTGCCAGCAGCGTAGGCGGAACAGGGAACACTGAAGCTTTCTTT. It codes for CASSVGGTGNTEAFF.

V is TRBV19 and J is TRBJ2-2, with a weak D call TRBD1 (5 bases). Germline-derived CDR1 and CDR2 are LNHDA and SQIVND (reference sequence). V lost 5 bases and J 0 bases, leaving 10 bases between the germline ends. The CDR3 covers 15 residues. CDR3 sequence (DNA): TGTGCCAGTAGTTCCCAGGGTCCGAACACCGGGGAGCTGTTTTTT. Its protein product is CASSSQGPNTGELFF.

The V and J genes are TRBV9 and TRBJ1-4, with TRBD1 as a possible D gene (5 bases). CDR3 size: 14 residues. In germline, CDR1 is SGDLS, CDR2 YYNGEE. V was pared by 3 bases and J by 8 bases, with 14 bases between. The CDR3 loop is CASSGAPEGEKLFF. The CDR3 coding sequence is TGTGCCAGCAGCGGGGCCCCGGAGGGGGAAAAACTGTTTTTT. Full variable domain (remainder filled in from reference TRBV9 and TRBJ1-4): DSGVTQTPKHLITATGQRVTLRCSPRSGDLSVYWYQQSLDQGLQFLIQYYNGEERAKGNILERFSAQQFPDLHSELNLSSLELGDSALYFCASSGAPEGEKLFFGSGTQLSVL.

The chain links TRBV19 to TRBJ2-1; TRBD2 might be the D (5 bases). Germline V gene data show CDR1 as LNHDA and CDR2 as SQIVND (reference sequence). V shed 10 bases and J shed 9 bases, with 10 bases lying between them. The CDR3 has 10 residues. The CDR3 loop is CATNGGEQFF. The CDR3 DNA reads as TGTGCCACCAACGGAGGTGAGCAGTTCTTC.

This rearrangement joins TRBV30 to TRBJ1-2; D unresolved. Germline CDR1 and CDR2: GTSNPN and SVGIG (reference sequence). V was cut by 2 bases and J by 4 bases, with 11 bases left in between. The CDR3 sequence is 13 residues long. CDR3 coding DNA: TGTGCCTGGAGTCGCGAGAACCTCTATGGCTACACCTTC. It codes for CAWSRENLYGYTF.

The V gene is TRBV5-1, the J gene TRBJ2-2; 10 bases are a match to TRBD2. This CDR3 is 18 amino acids long. Trimming removed 0 bases from V and 1 base from J; junction bases left unmatched: 6. From germline, CDR1 is SGHRS and CDR2 YFSETQ. Here the CDR3 reads CASSLAQASGRNTGELFF. As DNA, the CDR3 is TGCGCCAGCAGCTTGGCCCAGGCTAGCGGGAGGAACACCGGGGAGCTGTTTTTT.

This chain links TRBV28 with TRBJ2-3; a possible D gene is TRBD2 (7 bases). Germline assignment: CDR1 MDHEN and CDR2 SYDVKM. V was clipped by 2 bases and J by 1 base, with 13 bases between them. The CDR3 extends over 16 amino acids. In DNA form, the CDR3 reads TGTGCCAGCAGTTTAGGGGGGGGCCGCCGCACAGATACGCAGTATTTT. The encoded protein is CASSLGGGRRTDTQYF.

The rearrangement joins TRBV9 to TRBJ2-2; 8 nucleotides match TRBD2. This CDR3 contains 17 residues. With V trimmed by 4 bases and J by 5 bases, 13 bases remained unmatched. CDR1 and CDR2 (germline): SGDLS, YYNGEE. CDR3 nucleotide sequence: TGTGCCAGCAGCCCCCGGCAGCGACTAGCGACAACCGGGGAGCTGTTTTTT. Translation gives CASSPRQRLATTGELFF. The variable domain in full, completed from reference TRBV9 and TRBJ2-2, reads DSGVTQTPKHLITATGQRVTLRCSPRSGDLSVYWYQQSLDQGLQFLIQYYNGEERAKGNILERFSAQQFPDLHSELNLSSLELGDSALYFCASSPRQRLATTGELFFGEGSRLTVL.

The V and J genes are TRBV11-2 and TRBJ1-1; D possibly corresponds to TRBD1 (6 bases). V lost 3 bases and J 0 bases, leaving 14 bases between the germline ends. The CDR3 has 16 amino acids. Germline CDR1 and CDR2: SGHAT and FQNNGV. The CDR3: CASSLGGARVNTEAFF. In DNA form, the CDR3 reads TGTGCCAGCAGCTTGGGGGGGGCTAGGGTGAACACTGAAGCTTTCTTT.

The chain carries TRBV2 and TRBJ1-2; D unresolved. The germline CDR1 and CDR2 sequences are SNHLY and FYNNEI. This CDR3 has 13 residues. Trimming removed 7 bases at V and 3 bases at J, with 12 bases between. This CDR3 is CASNIGRDYGYTF. CDR3 DNA sequence: TGTGCCAGCAACATCGGGAGGGACTATGGCTACACCTTC.

The V and J genes are TRBV6-5 and TRBJ2-5, with 8 bases aligning to TRBD2. V lost 5 bases to trimming and J lost 1 base; unmatched junction nucleotides: 6. CDR1 is MNHEY and CDR2 is SVGAGI in the germline V gene. CDR3 length equals 15 residues. The DNA for the CDR3 is TGTGCCAGCAGTCCACGGGGGGGTTCCCAAGAGACCCAGTACTTC. It specifies CASSPRGGSQETQYF.

This chain's CDR3 is CASSYGHRAYEQYF. The CDR3 DNA reads as TGTGCCAGCAGCTACGGACATAGGGCCTACGAGCAGTACTTC. The gene calls are TRBV11-2 and TRBJ2-7; tentatively, D is TRBD1 (5 bases). From germline, CDR1 is SGHAT and CDR2 FQNNGV. V lost 4 bases, J lost 2 bases, and 12 bases lay in between. This CDR3 region has 14 residues.

This chain connects TRBV4-1 to TRBJ2-7; D call uncertain. The germline CDR1 and CDR2 sequences are MGHRA and YSYEKL. Trimming shortened V by 2 bases and J by 5 bases, and 13 bases separated the two germline ends. This CDR3 is 14 amino acids long. The CDR3 spells CASSQQLGKDEQYF. CDR3 bases: TGCGCCAGCAGCCAACAGCTCGGTAAGGACGAGCAGTACTTC.

Comments on this clone: Other nucleotide sequences from this sample produce the same CDR3. The gene calls are TRBV7-3 and TRBJ2-2; D uncertain. CDR1 is SGHTA and CDR2 is FQGTGA in the germline V gene. This CDR3 has 12 amino acids. Trimming stripped 5 bases from V and 2 bases from J, with 3 bases between. This CDR3 is CASSINTGELFF. In DNA form, the CDR3 reads TGTGCCAGCAGCATTAACACCGGGGAGCTGTTTTTT.

The CDR3 region has the DNA TGCGCCAGCAGCCAAGCGTGGATAGGGGATGGCGAGCAGTTCTTC. Translating gives CASSQAWIGDGEQFF. The chain couples TRBV4-3 to TRBJ2-1, with D perhaps TRBD1 (5 bases). Trimming removed 1 base at V and 10 bases at J, with 17 bases between. Germline loops: CDR1 LGHNA, CDR2 YSLEER. The CDR3 has 15 amino acids.

The chain couples TRBV7-9 to TRBJ1-6; D ambiguous. Trimming took 4 bases from V and 10 from J, leaving 14 bases between them. Germline loops: CDR1 SEHNR, CDR2 FQNEAQ (reference sequence). The CDR3 sequence is 14 residues long. DNA of the CDR3: TGTGCCAGCAGCTCGACCTCGGGTCGGTCACCCCTCCACTTT. Translated: CASSSTSGRSPLHF.

V is TRBV5-1 and J is TRBJ1-1; D is unresolved. The CDR3 spans 14 residues. V was shortened by 0 bases and J by 12 bases, with 18 bases between the two germline ends. Germline V gene data show CDR1 as SGHRS and CDR2 as YFSETQ. The CDR3 DNA reads TGCGCCAGCAGCTTGGTGGATCCTGGCGATGTGTCTTTCTTT. This encodes CASSLVDPGDVSFF.

The chain has TRBV9 and TRBJ2-2, with a weak D call TRBD1 (6 bases). CDR1 is SGDLS and CDR2 is YYNGEE in the germline V gene. Trimming removed 4 bases at V and 1 base at J, with 14 bases between. This CDR3 spans 16 amino acids. The CDR3: CASSPGGLQNTGELFF. The DNA of the CDR3 is TGTGCCAGCAGCCCTGGGGGCTTACAGAACACCGGGGAGCTGTTTTTT. Drawing the rest from reference TRBV9 and TRBJ2-2, the complete variable domain is DSGVTQTPKHLITATGQRVTLRCSPRSGDLSVYWYQQSLDQGLQFLIQYYNGEERAKGNILERFSAQQFPDLHSELNLSSLELGDSALYFCASSPGGLQNTGELFFGEGSRLTVL.